This T cell receptor (beta chain) emerged from a study of cytomegalovirus exposure and HLA in healthy donors. Study outcomes and limitations: Confirmation was obtained in vitro that a few CMV-associated chains are specific for CMV antigens. The study labeled 150 to 200 TCR beta chains cytomegalovirus-associated. Sequencing likely caused a cluster of highly shared sequence variants.

PCR was performed using 60 Vbeta and 13 Jbeta primers. Sequenced by immunoSEQ multiplex PCR; TCRdb stores in-frame clones only, minus some. The sample lists roughly 150,000 clones, almost 80% occurring once. Germline CDR1 reads MNHEY; CDR2 reads SVGAGI. CDR3 length: 15 amino acids. Trimming took 0 bases from V and 1 from J; bases not matched to a gene: 2. Of note for this clone: Its cognate antigen is unknown.

The rearrangement uses TRBV6-5 and TRBJ2-5; 7 positions match TRBD1. Sequencing input: PBMCs. The source of this sequence is a male donor in good health and CMV-seronegative. This CDR3 reads CASSYSPGGQETQYF. The DNA of the CDR3 is TGTGCCAGCAGTTACTCGCCAGGGGGCCAAGAGACCCAGTACTTC.